Following are 4 T cell receptor beta chains from one sample sequenced in a study of CD8 T cells in ankylosing spondylitis. Each CDR3 protein is one row after TCRdb ran MiXCR on the 5' RACE reads. The data hold some 100,000 distinct CDR3 sequences, with roughly 8.3% observed a single time. Material for sequencing was blood, either unsorted or a sorted T cell fraction (not recorded which). The receptors come from a male donor with ankylosing spondylitis or in good health (not recorded which).

This clonotype was counted many times. The CDR3 protein is CSAGGSASSYNEQFF. Here the CDR3 DNA reads TGCAGTGCCGGTGGTAGCGCGAGCTCCTACAATGAGCAGTTCTTC. This sequence joins TRBV20-1 and TRBJ2-1, with a possible D match to TRBD2 (5 bases). This CDR3 region has 15 residues. The germline V gene encodes CDR1 DFQATT and CDR2 SNEGSKA (reference sequence). The V and J ends lost 6 bases and 0 bases respectively, with 15 bases between them.

The chain joins TRBV12-3 or TRBV12-4 to TRBJ1-1; D gene unclear. The V end lost 3 bases, the J end lost 1 base, and 9 bases lay between the germline ends. The CDR3 covers 14 residues. The CDR3 DNA reads TGTGCCAGCAGTTTCTCGGAGTCGAACACTGAAGCTTTCTTT. As protein: CASSFSESNTEAFF.

In its sample, this clonotype was seen many times. The chain uses TRBV20-1 and TRBJ1-2, with D tentatively TRBD1 (5 bases). Germline CDR1 DFQATT, CDR2 SNEGSKA (reference sequence). This CDR3 has 14 residues. V was cut by 3 bases and J by 0 bases, with 11 bases left in between. CDR3 in amino acids: CSARGPGSNYGYTF. In DNA, the CDR3 is TGCAGTGCTAGGGGGCCAGGATCTAACTATGGCTACACCTTC.

This clonotype was detected only a few times. V is TRBV4-3 and J is TRBJ2-1; either TRBD1 or TRBD2 may supply D (5 bases each). This CDR3 has 15 amino acids. V gave up 0 bases and J gave up 2 bases, with 8 bases separating them. Germline V gene data show CDR1 as LGHNA and CDR2 as YSLEER. The CDR3 DNA is TGCGCCAGCAGCCAAGATGGGACGGCCTACAATGAGCAGTTCTTC. Protein: CASSQDGTAYNEQFF.